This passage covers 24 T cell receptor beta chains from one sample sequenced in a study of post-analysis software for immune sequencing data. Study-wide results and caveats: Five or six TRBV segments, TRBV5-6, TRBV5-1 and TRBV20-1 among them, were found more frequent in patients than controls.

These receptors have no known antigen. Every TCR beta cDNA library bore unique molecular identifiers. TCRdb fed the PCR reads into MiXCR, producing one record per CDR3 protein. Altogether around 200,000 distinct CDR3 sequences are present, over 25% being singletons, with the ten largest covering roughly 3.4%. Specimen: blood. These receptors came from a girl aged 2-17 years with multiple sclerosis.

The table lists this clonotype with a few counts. CDR3: CASSRKKQDSSDTGELFF. The CDR3 DNA reads TGCGCCAGCAGCCGCAAAAAACAGGACTCTTCGGACACCGGGGAGCTGTTTTTT. The V call is TRBV5-1, the J call TRBJ2-2; perhaps D is TRBD1 or TRBD2 (5 bases each). This CDR3 is built from 18 residues. Germline V lookup: CDR1 SGHRS, CDR2 YFSETQ. Trimming removed 4 bases at V and 3 bases at J, with 22 bases between.

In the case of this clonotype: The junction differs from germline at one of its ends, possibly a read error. DNA for the CDR3: TGTGCCAGCAGGCGGCTTGGGAACACCAATGGCCACACCTTC. This codes for CASRRLGNTNGHTF. V and J are TRBV3-1 and TRBJ1-2; the D is unclear. Germline V CDR1 and CDR2: LGHDT, YNNKEL (reference sequence). The CDR3 is made up of 14 amino acids.

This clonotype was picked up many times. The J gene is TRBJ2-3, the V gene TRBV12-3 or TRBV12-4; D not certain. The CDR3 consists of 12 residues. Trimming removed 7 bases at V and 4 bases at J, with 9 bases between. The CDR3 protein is CASTAEADTQYF. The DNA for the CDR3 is TGTGCCAGCACCGCAGAGGCAGATACGCAGTATTTT.

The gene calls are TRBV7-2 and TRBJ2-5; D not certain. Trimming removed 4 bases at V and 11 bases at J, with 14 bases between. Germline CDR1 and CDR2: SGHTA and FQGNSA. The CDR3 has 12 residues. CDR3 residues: CASSSEYNEQYF. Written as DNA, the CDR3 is TGTGCCAGCAGCTCAGAATACAATGAGCAGTACTTC.

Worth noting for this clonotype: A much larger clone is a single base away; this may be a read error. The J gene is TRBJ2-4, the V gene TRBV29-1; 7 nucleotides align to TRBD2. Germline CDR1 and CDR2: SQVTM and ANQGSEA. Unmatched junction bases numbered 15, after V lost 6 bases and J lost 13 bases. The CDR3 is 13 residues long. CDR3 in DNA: TGCAGCGTGGGTGAGGGACTAAGCTACGCGCAGTACTTC. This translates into CSVGEGLSYAQYF.

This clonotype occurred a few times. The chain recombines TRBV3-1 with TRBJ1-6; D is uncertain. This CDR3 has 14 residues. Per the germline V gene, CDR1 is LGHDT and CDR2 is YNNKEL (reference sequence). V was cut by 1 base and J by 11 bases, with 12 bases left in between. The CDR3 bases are TGTGCCAGCAGCCAAGCGGGGAACAATCCACCCCTCCACTTT. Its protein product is CASSQAGNNPPLHF.

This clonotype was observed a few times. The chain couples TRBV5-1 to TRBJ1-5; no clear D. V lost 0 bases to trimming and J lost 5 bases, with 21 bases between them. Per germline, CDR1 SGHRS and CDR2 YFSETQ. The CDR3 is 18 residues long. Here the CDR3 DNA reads TGCGCCAGCAGCTTGGCCGGCCGGGAATCCCAGCGCTATCAGCCCCAGCATTTT. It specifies CASSLAGRESQRYQPQHF.

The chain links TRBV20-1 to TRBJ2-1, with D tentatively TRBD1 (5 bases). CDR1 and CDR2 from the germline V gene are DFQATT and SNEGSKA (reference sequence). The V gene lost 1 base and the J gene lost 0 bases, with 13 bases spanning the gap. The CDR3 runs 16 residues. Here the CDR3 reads CSARVTGSGSYNEQFF. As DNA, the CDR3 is TGCAGTGCTAGAGTTACAGGATCCGGCTCCTACAATGAGCAGTTCTTC.

CDR3 nucleotide sequence: TGTGCCATCGCCCGCGGGGGGGACAATGAGCAGTTCTTC. Translation: CAIARGGDNEQFF. The chain carries TRBV10-3 and TRBJ2-1, with TRBD2 identical over 9 bases. The V gene end was trimmed by 8 bases and the J gene end by 5 bases; junction bases not matched to a gene: 4. The germline V gene encodes CDR1 ENHRY and CDR2 SYGVKD. The CDR3 has 13 residues.

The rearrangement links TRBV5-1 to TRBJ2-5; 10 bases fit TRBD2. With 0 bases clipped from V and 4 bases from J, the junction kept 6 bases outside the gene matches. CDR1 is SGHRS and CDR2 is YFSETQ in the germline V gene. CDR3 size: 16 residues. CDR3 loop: CASSLVLAGDLETQYF. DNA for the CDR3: TGCGCCAGCAGCTTGGTTCTAGCGGGAGACCTAGAGACCCAGTACTTC.

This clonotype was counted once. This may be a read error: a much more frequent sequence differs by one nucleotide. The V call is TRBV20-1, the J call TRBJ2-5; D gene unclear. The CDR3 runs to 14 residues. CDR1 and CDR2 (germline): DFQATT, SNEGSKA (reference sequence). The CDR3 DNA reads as TGCAGTGCTAGAGATTGGGCAGGCCAAGAGACCCAGAACTTC. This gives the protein CSARDWAGQETQNF.

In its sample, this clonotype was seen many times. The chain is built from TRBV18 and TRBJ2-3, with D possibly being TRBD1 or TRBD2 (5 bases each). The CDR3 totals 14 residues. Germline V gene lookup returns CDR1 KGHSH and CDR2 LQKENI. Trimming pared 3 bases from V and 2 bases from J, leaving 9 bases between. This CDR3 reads CASSPGTNTDTQYF. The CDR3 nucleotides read TGTGCCAGCTCACCCGGGACGAACACAGATACGCAGTATTTT.

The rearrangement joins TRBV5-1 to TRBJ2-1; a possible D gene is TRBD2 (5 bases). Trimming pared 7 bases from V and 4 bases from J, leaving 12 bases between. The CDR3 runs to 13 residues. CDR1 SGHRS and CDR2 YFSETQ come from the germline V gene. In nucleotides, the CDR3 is TGCGCCAGCGGTTCCGGGGTATACAATGAGCAGTTCTTC. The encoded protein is CASGSGVYNEQFF.

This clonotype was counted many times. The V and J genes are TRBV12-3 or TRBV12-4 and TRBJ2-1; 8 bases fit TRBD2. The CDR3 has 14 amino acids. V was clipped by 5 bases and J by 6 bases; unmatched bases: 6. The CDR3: CASSISGSANEQFF. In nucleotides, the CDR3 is TGTGCCAGCAGTATAAGCGGGAGTGCCAATGAGCAGTTCTTC.

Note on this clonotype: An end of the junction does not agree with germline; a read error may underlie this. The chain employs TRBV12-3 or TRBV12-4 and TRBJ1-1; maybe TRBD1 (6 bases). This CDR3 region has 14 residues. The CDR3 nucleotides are TGTGCCAGTTCTCACACCCGGGGGGACACTGAAACTTTCTTT. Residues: CASSHTRGDTETFF.

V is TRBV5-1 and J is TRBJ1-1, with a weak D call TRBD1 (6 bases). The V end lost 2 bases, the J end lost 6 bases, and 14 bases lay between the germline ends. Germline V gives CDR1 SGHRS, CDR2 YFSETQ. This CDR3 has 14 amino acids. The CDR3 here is CASSFPGDGPEAFF. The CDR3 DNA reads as TGCGCCAGCAGCTTCCCAGGGGACGGGCCTGAAGCTTTCTTT. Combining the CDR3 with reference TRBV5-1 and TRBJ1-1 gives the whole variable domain KAGVTQTPRYLIKTRGQQVTLSCSPISGHRSVSWYQQTPGQGLQFLFEYFSETQRNKGNFPGRFSGRQFSNSRSEMNVSTLELGDSALYLCASSFPGDGPEAFFGQGTRLTVV.

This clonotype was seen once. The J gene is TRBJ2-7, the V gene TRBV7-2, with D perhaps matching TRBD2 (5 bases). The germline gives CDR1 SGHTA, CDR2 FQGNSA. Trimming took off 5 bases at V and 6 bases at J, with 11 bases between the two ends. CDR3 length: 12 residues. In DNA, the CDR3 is TGTGCCAGCAGCATCGGACTGTCCGAGCAGTACTTC. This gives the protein CASSIGLSEQYF.

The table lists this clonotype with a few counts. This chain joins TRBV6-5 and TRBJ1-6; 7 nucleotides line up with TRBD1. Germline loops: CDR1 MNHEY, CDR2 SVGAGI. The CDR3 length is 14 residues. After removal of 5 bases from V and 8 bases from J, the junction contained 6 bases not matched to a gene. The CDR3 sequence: CASSKQGRDSPLHF. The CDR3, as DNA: TGTGCCAGCAGTAAACAGGGGAGGGATTCACCCCTCCACTTT.

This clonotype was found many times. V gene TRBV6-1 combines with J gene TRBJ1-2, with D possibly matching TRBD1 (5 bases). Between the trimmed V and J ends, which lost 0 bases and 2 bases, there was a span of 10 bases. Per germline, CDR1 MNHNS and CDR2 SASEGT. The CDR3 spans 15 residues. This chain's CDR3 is CASSEAGTGNYGYTF. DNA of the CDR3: TGTGCCAGCAGTGAAGCCGGGACGGGGAACTATGGCTACACCTTC.

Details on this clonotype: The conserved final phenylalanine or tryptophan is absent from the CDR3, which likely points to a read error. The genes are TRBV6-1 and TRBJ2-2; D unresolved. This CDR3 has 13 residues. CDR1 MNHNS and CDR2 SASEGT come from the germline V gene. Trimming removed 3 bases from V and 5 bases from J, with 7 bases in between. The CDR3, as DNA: TGTGCCAGCAGTGAGATAAGGACCGGGGAGCTGTTTTTG. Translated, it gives CASSEIRTGELFL.

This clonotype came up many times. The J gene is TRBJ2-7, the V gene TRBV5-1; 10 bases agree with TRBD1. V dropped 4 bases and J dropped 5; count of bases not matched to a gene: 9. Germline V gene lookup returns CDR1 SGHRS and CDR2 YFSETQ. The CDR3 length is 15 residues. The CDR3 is CASSPRGQGWNEQYF. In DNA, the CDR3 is TGCGCCAGCAGCCCGAGGGGACAGGGGTGGAACGAGCAGTACTTC. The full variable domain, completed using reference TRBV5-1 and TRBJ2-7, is KAGVTQTPRYLIKTRGQQVTLSCSPISGHRSVSWYQQTPGQGLQFLFEYFSETQRNKGNFPGRFSGRQFSNSRSEMNVSTLELGDSALYLCASSPRGQGWNEQYFGPGTRLTVT.

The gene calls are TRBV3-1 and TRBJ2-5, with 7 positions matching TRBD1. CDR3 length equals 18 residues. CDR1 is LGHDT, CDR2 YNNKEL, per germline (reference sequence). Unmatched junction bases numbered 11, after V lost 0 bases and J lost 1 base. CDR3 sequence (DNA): TGTGCCAGCAGCCAAGATTGGGAAGGGGGCCTATTCCAAGAGACCCAGTACTTC. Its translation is CASSQDWEGGLFQETQYF.

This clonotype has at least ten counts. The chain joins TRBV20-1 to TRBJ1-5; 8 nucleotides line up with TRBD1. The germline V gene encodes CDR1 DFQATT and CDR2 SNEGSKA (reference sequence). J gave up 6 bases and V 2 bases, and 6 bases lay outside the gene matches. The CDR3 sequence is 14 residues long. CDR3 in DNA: TGCAGTGCTAGACCAGCCCAGGGGGCTCAGCCCCAGCATTTT. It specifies CSARPAQGAQPQHF.

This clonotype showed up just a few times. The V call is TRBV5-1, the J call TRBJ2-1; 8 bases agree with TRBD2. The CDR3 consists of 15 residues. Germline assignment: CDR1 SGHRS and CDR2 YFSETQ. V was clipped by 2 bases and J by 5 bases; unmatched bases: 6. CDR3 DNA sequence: TGCGCCAGCAGCTTCGGGACTAGTACTAACAATGAGCAGTTCTTC. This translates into CASSFGTSTNNEQFF.